The 14 T cell receptor beta chains below were found in one sample sequenced in a study of CD8+CD57+ T cells in acquired aplastic anemia (dated by TCRdb to 2016 to 2019). This sample was sequenced with an Illumina HiSeq 2000. Profiling of TCR beta VDJ combinations and CDR3 sequences used genomic DNA as the template. TCRdb reprocessed the public reads (quality trimming at Q25 with fastp, clone calling with MiXCR) and kept in-frame beta chains. Rows merge per CDR3 protein into single entries with the most common DNA and genes. This sample is represented by approximately 190,000 distinct CDR3 sequences; nearly 50% of them were singletons. The ten most abundant clones make up 8% to 10% of the sample. The patients picked for sequencing were ones in whom flow cytometry had shown an expansion of CD8+CD57+ cells. Sequenced input: sorted CD4+, CD8+, or CD8+CD57+ T cells (not recorded which) from PBMCs. The receptors here all came from a human donor with aplastic anemia.

This clonotype came up many times. V gene TRBV2 combines with J gene TRBJ2-7; D might be TRBD1 (5 bases). CDR3 size: 15 residues. Germline V gene sequence: CDR1 SNHLY, CDR2 FYNNEI. The V gene lost 8 bases and the J gene lost 3 bases, with 20 bases spanning the gap. The CDR3 nucleotides are TGTGCCAGCTACCCGACCAGGGTGGCCTTCTACGAGCAGTACTTC. Translated: CASYPTRVAFYEQYF.

The chain links TRBV2 to TRBJ1-5, with unresolved D. Trimming cost V 7 bases and J 7 bases, with 17 bases left between them. CDR3 size: 14 residues. CDR1 and CDR2 (germline): SNHLY, FYNNEI. CDR3 bases: TGTGCCAGCAAAGTAGAGGGCGTGCGGCAGCCCCAGCATTTT. Translated, it gives CASKVEGVRQPQHF.

This clonotype was picked up many times. The CDR3 nucleotides read TGCGCCAGCAGCCAAGAGGCGGGGGGCTACGAGCAGTACTTC. The encoded protein is CASSQEAGGYEQYF. This chain connects TRBV4-1 to TRBJ2-7, with 8 bases that match TRBD2. Per germline, CDR1 MGHRA and CDR2 YSYEKL. This CDR3 has 14 amino acids. After removal of 0 bases from V and 3 bases from J, the junction contained 1 base not matched to a gene.

The chain couples TRBV20-1 to TRBJ2-2; 7 nucleotides line up with TRBD2. V was pared by 3 bases and J by 0 bases, with 4 bases of the junction left unmatched. The germline CDR1 and CDR2 sequences are DFQATT and SNEGSKA (reference sequence). This CDR3 comprises 15 residues. CDR3 sequence reads: CSARRGGPNTGELFF. In nucleotides, the CDR3 is TGCAGTGCTAGGCGCGGGGGTCCGAACACCGGGGAGCTGTTTTTT.

The CDR3 sequence is CASSPNGISYEQYF. The CDR3 coding sequence is TGTGCCAGCTCACCAAACGGGATCTCCTACGAGCAGTACTTC. The V and J genes are TRBV18 and TRBJ2-7; a possible D gene is TRBD2 (5 bases). The CDR3 length is 14 residues. The V end lost 2 bases, the J end lost 0 bases, and 8 bases lay between the germline ends. The germline V gene encodes CDR1 KGHSH and CDR2 LQKENI. Full variable domain (missing parts from reference TRBV18 and TRBJ2-7): NAGVMQNPRHLVRRRGQEARLRCSPMKGHSHVYWYRQLPEEGLKFMVYLQKENIIDESGMPKERFSAEFPKEGPSILRIQQVVRGDSAAYFCASSPNGISYEQYFGPGTRLTVT.

This clonotype was detected many times. The chain is built from TRBV7-3 and TRBJ2-5, with D perhaps matching TRBD1 or TRBD2 (5 bases each). CDR1 SGHTA and CDR2 FQGTGA come from the germline V gene. Trimming cost V 2 bases and J 7 bases, with 14 bases left between them. The CDR3 is 14 residues long. The CDR3 DNA reads as TGTGCCAGCAGCTTACCAGGAGATGGGGGGACCCAGTACTTC. Its protein product is CASSLPGDGGTQYF.

The rearrangement links TRBV2 to TRBJ2-1, with 8 bases aligning to TRBD1. In germline, CDR1 is SNHLY, CDR2 FYNNEI. V shed 7 bases, J shed 12 bases, and the junction held 14 bases outside the gene matches. The CDR3 sequence is 14 residues long. Written as DNA, the CDR3 is TGTGCCAGCATCTTGACACCGGACAGGGTGGGGCAGTTCTTC. It specifies CASILTPDRVGQFF. Variable domain in full (rest from reference TRBV2 and TRBJ2-1): EPEVTQTPSHQVTQMGQEVILRCVPISNHLYFYWYRQILGQKVEFLVSFYNNEISEKSEIFDDQFSVERPDGSNFTLKIRSTKLEDSAMYFCASILTPDRVGQFFGPGTRLTVL.

The V gene is TRBV2, the J gene TRBJ2-5; the D gene is possibly TRBD2 (6 bases). Germline V gives CDR1 SNHLY, CDR2 FYNNEI. The CDR3 contains 15 residues. The V end was cut by 5 bases, the J end by 5 bases, with 18 bases between. The CDR3: CASSSQSGGWETQYF. The CDR3 nucleotides read TGTGCCAGCAGTTCACAGTCAGGAGGGTGGGAGACCCAGTACTTC. The variable domain in full, completed from reference TRBV2 and TRBJ2-5, reads EPEVTQTPSHQVTQMGQEVILRCVPISNHLYFYWYRQILGQKVEFLVSFYNNEISEKSEIFDDQFSVERPDGSNFTLKIRSTKLEDSAMYFCASSSQSGGWETQYFGPGTRLLVL.

At least ten counts were recorded for this clonotype. V and J are TRBV11-1 and TRBJ1-2; 9 bases align to TRBD1. This CDR3 spans 12 amino acids. The ends lost 3 bases at V and 11 bases at J; junction bases unmatched: 4. Germline loops: CDR1 SGHAT, CDR2 FQDESV (reference sequence). The CDR3 reads CASSLDRGRYTF. In DNA, the CDR3 is TGTGCCAGCAGCTTGGACAGGGGAAGATACACCTTC. The full variable domain, rest sourced from reference TRBV11-1 and TRBJ1-2, is EAEVAQSPRYKITEKSQAVAFWCDPISGHATLYWYRQILGQGPELLVQFQDESVVDDSQLPKDRFSAERLKGVDSTLKIQPAELGDSAMYLCASSLDRGRYTFGSGTRLTVV.

This clonotype was seen once. The chain has TRBV11-2 and TRBJ1-1; 9 bases line up with TRBD1. CDR1 SGHAT and CDR2 FQNNGV come from the germline V gene. V lost 4 bases to trimming and J lost 1 base; unmatched junction nucleotides: 7. The CDR3 consists of 16 residues. The CDR3 is CASSSPRGQGNTEAFF. CDR3 coding DNA: TGTGCCAGCAGCTCCCCTAGGGGACAGGGGAACACTGAAGCTTTCTTT.

This clonotype was detected many times. The J gene is TRBJ2-1, the V gene TRBV19; the match to TRBD2 covers 10 bases. Per the germline V gene, CDR1 is LNHDA and CDR2 is SQIVND (reference sequence). This CDR3 is 14 amino acids long. V was pared by 6 bases and J by 6 bases, with 5 bases of the junction left unmatched. DNA of the CDR3: TGTGCCAGTAGGCGGGGACTAGCGAGCAATGAGCAGTTCTTC. It encodes CASRRGLASNEQFF.

V and J are TRBV6-1 and TRBJ2-7; 9 bases align to TRBD1. Germline V lookup: CDR1 MNHNS, CDR2 SASEGT. V dropped 5 bases and J dropped 3; count of bases not matched to a gene: 8. The CDR3 is made up of 15 amino acids. The CDR3 DNA reads TGTGCCAGCAGTCCCTCCGGGACAGGGAACTACGAGCAGTACTTC. Translation gives CASSPSGTGNYEQYF.

This rearrangement joins TRBV20-1 to TRBJ2-1; D possibly matches TRBD1 or TRBD2 (6 bases each). The CDR3 is made up of 13 amino acids. V dropped 3 bases and J dropped 7 bases, with 13 bases sitting between them. Looked up from germline, CDR1 is DFQATT and CDR2 is SNEGSKA (reference sequence). The CDR3 sequence: CSASTGRTNEQFF. CDR3 in DNA: TGCAGTGCTAGTACAGGGAGGACTAATGAGCAGTTCTTC.

The V gene is TRBV15, the J gene TRBJ2-3; 9 bases agree with TRBD2. This CDR3 has 19 amino acids. The germline gives CDR1 LNHNV, CDR2 YYDKDF (reference sequence). With V trimmed by 1 base and J by 1 base, 12 bases remained unmatched. CDR3 coding DNA: TGTGCCACCAGCAGAGCCCGCGGGAGGGCTGGTTGGGGCACAGATACGCAGTATTTT. Its protein is CATSRARGRAGWGTDTQYF.